The sequence of this TCR beta chain was determined in a study of shared T cell receptors in the human thymus. TCRdb's table, derived via immunoSEQ multiplex PCR, lists solely in-frame clones and lacks some. The sample shows hundreds of thousands of clones, about 90% of them seen only once. The CDR3 covers 17 residues. With V trimmed by 4 bases and J by 7 bases, 9 bases remained unmatched. Germline values: CDR1 LGHNA, CDR2 YSLEER. These data also featured in a second study, about human thymus T cells. From that second work: Corrective surgery for congenital heart defects was being performed on the healthy Finnish infants who served as donors. Surgeons resected thymus tissue during corrective heart surgery. Thymic and blood repertoires appeared to carry a bias in their V and J gene usage. Among unrelated individuals, related research reported thymic repertoires that overlapped highly.

Sequencing was done on a sample of thymocytes. This TCR derives from a boy under two years old with a congenital heart defect. V gene TRBV4-3 combines with J gene TRBJ2-1, with 14 positions matching TRBD2. CDR3 protein: CASSPRPGLAGDNEQFF. The DNA for the CDR3 is TGCGCCAGCAGCCCTCGACCGGGACTAGCGGGAGATAATGAGCAGTTCTTC.